Sequencing of this TCR beta chain was carried out in a study of cytomegalovirus exposure and HLA in healthy donors. Study context: Previous work identified roughly 120 million unique TCR beta sequences from around 200 million T cells.

Study observations and caveats: Apparent HLA restriction characterized most CMV-associated TCR beta chains in a later analysis. In an earlier analysis, about 87% or about 30%: the productive usage of most TCR beta V segments. Some V segments (TRBV6-2 and TRBV6-3 among them) were excluded as indistinguishable.

PCR employed 60 Vbeta and 13 Jbeta primers. Repertoires were generated with immunoSEQ multiplex PCR, while TCRdb's copy carries only in-frame clones and drops some. The table includes about 140,000 clones, roughly 80% detected once. Germline V gene data show CDR1 as MNHEY and CDR2 as SMNVEV (reference sequence). CDR3 length: 14 amino acids. The V gene end was trimmed by 6 bases and the J gene end by 4 bases; junction bases not matched to a gene: 6. Worth noting for this clone: The antigen remains undetermined.

The chain recombines TRBV27 with TRBJ2-5; TRBD1 agrees at 9 bases. The sequenced sample was PBMCs. The origin of this receptor is a female donor in good health and CMV-seronegative. This chain's CDR3 is CASRGPDRGETQYF. For the CDR3, the DNA is TGTGCCAGCAGGGGTCCGGACAGGGGAGAGACCCAGTACTTC.